Presented here are 16 T cell receptor beta chains from one specimen sequenced in a study of early T cells in non-severe SARS-CoV-2 infection. A single record per CDR3 protein comes from TCRdb applying MiXCR to the 5' RACE reads. The sample lists 40,000 to 60,000 distinct CDR3 sequences, 3.5% to 5% occurring once. Sequenced input: whole blood. These receptors all come from an adult who was a healthcare worker with PCR-confirmed SARS-CoV-2 infection or an uninfected control (not recorded which).

Note on this clonotype: A read error may be the cause here, since a much bigger clone is one base away. This chain links TRBV11-3 with TRBJ2-3; no clear D. Germline-derived CDR1 and CDR2 are SGHNT and YENEEA. Trimming left V 4 bases short and J 5 bases short, with 13 bases between. There are 14 residues in the CDR3. Here the CDR3 DNA reads TGTGCCAGCAGCTCCGCGGCCTTTTTAGATACGCAGTATTTT. Translation gives CASSSAAFLDTQYF.

This clonotype was detected many times. This rearrangement joins TRBV4-1 to TRBJ2-6; D gene unclear. CDR1 MGHRA and CDR2 YSYEKL come from the germline V gene. The CDR3 is 19 residues long. V lost 0 bases and J 0 bases, leaving 15 bases between the germline ends. This CDR3 is CASSQDKIGIISGANVLTF. CDR3 bases: TGCGCCAGCAGCCAAGATAAAATAGGGATTATCTCTGGGGCCAACGTCCTGACTTTC.

This clonotype was detected many times. The chain recombines TRBV7-9 with TRBJ1-2; no reliable D call. V was cut by 7 bases and J by 7 bases, with 19 bases left in between. Germline CDR1 reads SEHNR; CDR2 reads FQNEAQ (reference sequence). The CDR3 is 14 residues long. The CDR3 DNA follows: TGTGCCAGCACCCCAGCCGACCGCAGCCTTGGCTACACCTTC. Encoded protein: CASTPADRSLGYTF.

This clonotype was counted many times. CDR3 DNA: TGTGCCAGCAGGGGCCGGGACATGGACACTGAAGCTTTCTTT. It is translated as CASRGRDMDTEAFF. This chain links TRBV6-1 with TRBJ1-1; D is possibly TRBD1 (6 bases). CDR1 and CDR2 from the germline V gene are MNHNS and SASEGT. The CDR3 extends over 14 amino acids. The germline V and J ends were trimmed by 6 bases and 3 bases, with 14 bases remaining between them.

This clonotype was seen repeatedly, ten times or more. This chain connects TRBV5-8 to TRBJ2-1; 10 bases are a match to TRBD1. This CDR3 contains 13 residues. V trimming: 9 bases; J trimming: 4 bases; junction bases outside the gene matches: 4. Germline CDR1 and CDR2: SGHTS and YDEGEE. DNA for the CDR3: TGTGCCACAGGGACAGGGGTTTACAATGAGCAGTTCTTC. Its protein product is CATGTGVYNEQFF.

This clonotype qualifies as medium-sized (0.01 to 0.1%). This chain joins TRBV4-2 and TRBJ1-6; the D gene is possibly TRBD1 (5 bases). Germline V CDR1 and CDR2: LGHNA, YNFKEQ. This CDR3 is 15 amino acids long. The ends were cut back, 4 bases at V and 10 bases at J, with 17 bases in the middle. The CDR3 nucleotides are TGTGCCAGCAGCCCGAGGGCAGGGAAGGGATCACCCCTCCACTTT. As protein: CASSPRAGKGSPLHF.

This clonotype was counted ten times or more. CDR3: CASSSTGDYGYTF. CDR3 nucleotides: TGTGCCAGCAGTTCAACAGGGGACTATGGCTACACCTTC. The chain couples TRBV27 to TRBJ1-2, with 7 bases fitting TRBD1. J lost 3 bases, V lost 4 bases, and 2 bases had no gene match. CDR1 is MNHEY, CDR2 SMNVEV, per germline (reference sequence). The length of the CDR3 is 13 residues.

In its sample, this clonotype was seen many times. This chain joins TRBV7-2 and TRBJ2-7, with a weak D call TRBD2 (6 bases). CDR1 is SGHTA, CDR2 FQGNSA, per germline. Deletions cut 5 bases from V and 4 bases from J, with 18 bases between. The CDR3 totals 15 residues. The chain's CDR3 is CASSPGTSGGYEQYF. In DNA form, the CDR3 reads TGTGCCAGCAGCCCCGGGACTTCTGGGGGGTACGAGCAGTACTTC.

The table lists this clonotype with many counts. The chain employs TRBV6-1 and TRBJ2-4; TRBD1 aligns across 7 bases. Germline V gene lookup returns CDR1 MNHNS and CDR2 SASEGT. This CDR3 comprises 15 residues. V was pared by 6 bases and J by 0 bases, with 5 bases of the junction left unmatched. The CDR3: CASRPGQLAKNIQYF. The DNA of the CDR3 is TGTGCCAGCAGACCGGGACAGTTAGCCAAAAACATTCAGTACTTC.

The chain combines TRBV18 with TRBJ2-1, with 10 bases identical to TRBD2. CDR3 length: 18 amino acids. The ends lost 0 bases at V and 3 bases at J; junction bases unmatched: 8. Germline values: CDR1 KGHSH, CDR2 LQKENI. The CDR3 bases are TGTGCCAGCTCACCACCGACGAGCGGGAGGGCCCTCTACAATGAGCAGTTCTTC. Amino acid sequence: CASSPPTSGRALYNEQFF.

This clonotype was seen at least ten times. The V gene is TRBV27, the J gene TRBJ2-7, with 7 positions matching TRBD2. V lost 2 bases and J lost 3; bases outside the gene matches: 4. Germline loops: CDR1 MNHEY, CDR2 SMNVEV (reference sequence). This CDR3 is built from 14 residues. CDR3 sequence: CASSLSGVNYEQYF. Here the CDR3 DNA reads TGTGCCAGCAGTTTAAGCGGGGTCAACTACGAGCAGTACTTC.

In its sample, this clonotype was seen many times. The chain has TRBV12-3 or TRBV12-4 and TRBJ1-5; perhaps TRBD1 as D (5 bases). The V end was cut by 6 bases, the J end by 6 bases, with 21 bases between. The CDR3 is made up of 16 amino acids. The CDR3 nucleotides are TGTGCCAGCAGCGACACCTCCGGCTCTGGGGGTCAGCCCCAGCATTTT. It translates to CASSDTSGSGGQPQHF.

The chain recombines TRBV15 with TRBJ2-1; 10 bases fit TRBD2. CDR1 and CDR2 (germline): LNHNV, YYDKDF (reference sequence). The CDR3 length is 15 residues. The junction had 6 bases not matched to a gene; V was cut back by 3 bases and J by 7 bases. CDR3 bases: TGTGCCACCAGCAGGCTAGCGGGAGAATGGAATGAGCAGTTCTTC. Its translation: CATSRLAGEWNEQFF.

This clonotype has a handful of counts. The chain links TRBV2 to TRBJ2-3; D assignment may be TRBD1 or TRBD2 (5 bases each). The V gene lost 6 bases and the J gene lost 2 bases, with 18 bases spanning the gap. The V gene's germline CDR1 is SNHLY and CDR2 FYNNEI. This CDR3 is 16 amino acids long. CDR3 protein: CASSREIGGSTDTQYF. The CDR3, as DNA: TGTGCCAGCAGCCGCGAAATTGGGGGATCCACAGATACGCAGTATTTT.

This clonotype was seen many times. The V and J genes are TRBV9 and TRBJ2-2, with D possibly TRBD1 on 6 matching bases. This CDR3 contains 15 residues. V was pared by 3 bases and J by 6 bases, with 15 bases between. Germline V gene sequence: CDR1 SGDLS, CDR2 YYNGEE. CDR3 amino acids: CASSAWGHKPGELFF. In DNA, the CDR3 is TGTGCCAGCAGCGCCTGGGGACATAAACCCGGGGAGCTGTTTTTT. Supplemented by reference TRBV9 and TRBJ2-2, the full variable domain reads DSGVTQTPKHLITATGQRVTLRCSPRSGDLSVYWYQQSLDQGLQFLIQYYNGEERAKGNILERFSAQQFPDLHSELNLSSLELGDSALYFCASSAWGHKPGELFFGEGSRLTVL.

A remark on this clonotype: A much larger clonotype is one base distant, so this may be a read error. This sequence joins TRBV27 and TRBJ2-5, with 7 bases that match TRBD1. The CDR3 totals 13 residues. Germline V gives CDR1 MNHEY, CDR2 SMNVEV (reference sequence). V was pared by 2 bases and J by 4 bases, with 1 base of the junction left unmatched. CDR3 coding DNA: TGTGCCAGCAGTTTAAACAGGGGAGAGACCCAGTACTTC. Residues: CASSLNRGETQYF.